The 7 T cell receptor beta chains below were found in one sample sequenced in a study of a mutant IDH1 vaccine in newly diagnosed glioma (dated by TCRdb to the early 2020s). The time point label, read with the paper, signifies: week 47, end of study. Each vaccine dose, consisting of 300 ug of a 20-mer mutant IDH1 peptide in Montanide, was administered subcutaneously with topical imiquimod. Their target antigens are unknown. Library preparation employed the immunoSEQ multiplex PCR assay. TCRdb re-hosts the immuneACCESS table, in-frame sequences only. Its copies lack some clones; in the studies checked, an unresolved V gene accounts for under half of them, and the cause for the rest is not known. A total of fewer than 55,000 clones appear in this sample, 65% of them only once. 4.8% of the sample is in the top ten clones. The sequenced sample was peripheral blood mononuclear cells (PBMCs), obtained from a glioma patient whose treatment included an IDH1 peptide vaccine. These receptor sequences come from a man between 40 and 49 years old with glioma. Some clones in this sample may be carry-over from other donors' samples.

This sequence joins TRBV20-1 and TRBJ2-1, with D maybe TRBD2 (6 bases). Germline CDR1 is DFQATT and CDR2 is SNEGSKA (reference sequence). Deletions cut 1 base from V and 8 bases from J, with 6 bases between. The CDR3 contains 11 residues. The CDR3 DNA follows: TGCAGTGCTAGAGGGAGGGATGAGCAGTTCTTC. Translation: CSARGRDEQFF.

This clone has only a few counts. The chain has TRBV11-2 and TRBJ1-2, with 8 bases that match TRBD1. The J segment lost 7 bases and the V segment lost 0 bases, leaving 10 bases of the junction unmatched. The CDR3 has 16 residues. CDR1 is SGHAT and CDR2 is FQNNGV in the germline V gene. The CDR3 reads CASSLEASRGLGGYTF. The CDR3 DNA sequence: TGTGCCAGCAGCTTAGAGGCCTCCAGGGGGCTAGGTGGCTACACCTTC. The full variable domain, rest sourced from reference TRBV11-2 and TRBJ1-2, is EAGVAQSPRYKIIEKRQSVAFWCNPISGHATLYWYQQILGQGPKLLIQFQNNGVVDDSQLPKDRFSAERLKGVDSTLKIQPAKLEDSAVYLCASSLEASRGLGGYTFGSGTRLTVV.

V gene TRBV7-5 combines with J gene TRBJ2-7; the table gives TRBD2 as D, unverified against the DNA. TRBV7-5 is noted as a pseudogene. The length of the CDR3 is 14 residues. The CDR3 nucleotides read TGTGTCAGACTACGGTACGGGTTCCCTGACGAGCAGTACTTC. It codes for CVRLRYGFPDEQYF.

The chain has TRBV7-9 and TRBJ1-1, with D unclear. Between the trimmed V and J ends, which lost 6 bases and 4 bases, there was a span of 9 bases. CDR3 length: 12 residues. From germline, CDR1 is SEHNR and CDR2 FQNEAQ (reference sequence). The CDR3 DNA is TGTGCCAGCAGGTGGACCGGCACTGAAGCTTTCTTT. This translates into CASRWTGTEAFF.

This rearrangement joins TRBV29-1 to TRBJ1-5, with 8 positions matching TRBD1. Germline loops: CDR1 SQVTM, CDR2 ANQGSEA. The CDR3 has 12 residues. J lost 7 bases, V lost 7 bases, and 6 bases had no gene match. The CDR3 protein is CSASDRDQPQHF. The CDR3 DNA sequence: TGCAGCGCCTCGGACAGGGACCAGCCCCAGCATTTT.

This clone was recorded once. This chain links TRBV6-5 with TRBJ1-4, with D possibly being TRBD1 (5 bases). CDR3 size: 14 residues. Germline lookup yields CDR1 MNHEY and CDR2 SVGAGI. Trimming stripped 1 base from V and 12 bases from J, with 15 bases between. In DNA, the CDR3 is TGTGCCAGCAGTTACTTGTCGACCGGGGGGGAACTGTTTTTT. Protein product: CASSYLSTGGELFF.

The CDR3 protein is CASSVGPGQGREQYF. For the CDR3, the DNA is TGTGCCAGCAGCGTAGGTCCGGGACAGGGTCGCGAGCAGTACTTC. The rearrangement joins TRBV9 to TRBJ2-7; 9 bases are shared with TRBD1. Germline CDR1 is SGDLS and CDR2 is YYNGEE. Trimming cost V 0 bases and J 6 bases; bases outside gene matches: 7. The CDR3 runs 15 residues. The whole variable domain, remainder taken from reference TRBV9 and TRBJ2-7, is DSGVTQTPKHLITATGQRVTLRCSPRSGDLSVYWYQQSLDQGLQFLIQYYNGEERAKGNILERFSAQQFPDLHSELNLSSLELGDSALYFCASSVGPGQGREQYFGPGTRLTVT.